Shown below are 20 T cell receptor beta chains from a single sample sequenced in a study of T-cell memory formation after mild COVID-19. TCRdb reanalysed the 5' RACE reads using MiXCR and keeps one entry per CDR3 protein. The table has about 420,000 distinct CDR3 sequences, more than 20% seen once. The sequencing sample was made of PBMCs or a T cell subset sorted from them (not recorded which). Source of these receptors: an adult woman who had mild COVID-19 (a few samples of this study predate the infection). Cell type and time point are not known.

The chain has TRBV7-8 and TRBJ2-2; no clear D gene. CDR1 and CDR2 (germline): SGHVS, FQNEAQ. The CDR3 extends over 12 amino acids. V lost 1 base and J lost 8, with 5 bases in between. The CDR3 bases are TGTGCCAGCAGCTTAGGGTGGGGGGAGCTGTTTTTT. Its protein product is CASSLGWGELFF.

The genes are TRBV5-1 and TRBJ1-5; TRBD1 agrees at 7 bases. Germline CDR1 and CDR2: SGHRS and YFSETQ. J gave up 4 bases and V 0 bases, and 4 bases lay outside the gene matches. The CDR3 has 15 residues. The CDR3 DNA reads as TGCGCCAGCAGCTTGGCAGGGACAGCTAATCAGCCCCAGCATTTT. It encodes CASSLAGTANQPQHF.

The chain has TRBV10-3 and TRBJ1-6, with D possibly being TRBD1 (6 bases). The germline CDR1 and CDR2 sequences are ENHRY and SYGVKD. The CDR3 covers 15 residues. The V end was cut by 2 bases, the J end by 7 bases, with 12 bases between. The CDR3 DNA is TGTGCCATCAGTGAGCCAGGGGCTTCCAATTCACCCCTCCACTTT. Its translation: CAISEPGASNSPLHF.

Only a few counts were recorded for this clonotype. The chain uses TRBV2 and TRBJ1-1; TRBD1 matches at 9 bases. Per germline, CDR1 SNHLY and CDR2 FYNNEI. After removal of 3 bases from V and 5 bases from J, the junction contained 10 bases not matched to a gene. The CDR3 runs 16 residues. CDR3 sequence: CASSDPAPGQGTEAFF. As DNA, the CDR3 is TGTGCCAGCAGTGATCCCGCACCGGGACAGGGAACTGAAGCTTTCTTT. Together with reference TRBV2 and TRBJ1-1, the CDR3 gives the full variable domain: EPEVTQTPSHQVTQMGQEVILRCVPISNHLYFYWYRQILGQKVEFLVSFYNNEISEKSEIFDDQFSVERPDGSNFTLKIRSTKLEDSAMYFCASSDPAPGQGTEAFFGQGTRLTVV.

This chain joins TRBV6-5 and TRBJ1-2; D call uncertain. This CDR3 spans 14 amino acids. The V and J ends lost 0 bases and 4 bases respectively, with 9 bases between them. Germline CDR1 reads MNHEY; CDR2 reads SVGAGI. In DNA form, the CDR3 reads TGTGCCAGCAGTTACTCCCCGTCGGCCTATGGCTACACCTTC. It codes for CASSYSPSAYGYTF.

V and J are TRBV12-3 or TRBV12-4 and TRBJ1-5; D ambiguous. Trimming stripped 5 bases from V and 9 bases from J, with 17 bases between. The CDR3 spans 14 residues. The CDR3 DNA follows: TGTGCCAGCAGTCCCGGACGGATGACTGGGCCCCAGCATTTT. This codes for CASSPGRMTGPQHF.

The genes are TRBV5-1 and TRBJ1-5, with D perhaps TRBD1 (5 bases). Germline CDR1 is SGHRS and CDR2 is YFSETQ. Between the trimmed V and J ends, which lost 4 bases and 1 base, there was a span of 18 bases. The CDR3 is 17 amino acids. CDR3 sequence reads: CASSPGEGAVSNQPQHF. The CDR3 DNA is TGCGCCAGCAGCCCGGGGGAAGGGGCAGTCAGCAATCAGCCCCAGCATTTT. The full variable domain, completed using reference TRBV5-1 and TRBJ1-5, is KAGVTQTPRYLIKTRGQQVTLSCSPISGHRSVSWYQQTPGQGLQFLFEYFSETQRNKGNFPGRFSGRQFSNSRSEMNVSTLELGDSALYLCASSPGEGAVSNQPQHFGDGTRLSIL.

This clonotype was recorded once. The chain uses TRBV2 and TRBJ2-7; D unclear. Trimming cost V 3 bases and J 7 bases, with 10 bases left between them. From germline, CDR1 is SNHLY and CDR2 FYNNEI. This CDR3 contains 12 residues. CDR3 sequence reads: CASSDVVLEQYF. Written as DNA, the CDR3 is TGTGCCAGCAGTGACGTGGTCTTAGAGCAGTACTTC.

The chain is built from TRBV20-1 and TRBJ2-3; D gene unclear. Per the germline V gene, CDR1 is DFQATT and CDR2 is SNEGSKA (reference sequence). V lost 3 bases and J lost 0, with 10 bases in between. The CDR3 sequence is 14 residues long. The CDR3 spells CSARSTRSTDTQYF. CDR3 sequence (DNA): TGCAGTGCTAGGTCCACAAGGAGCACAGATACGCAGTATTTT.

This clonotype was counted only a few times. The genes are TRBV27 and TRBJ1-5; 7 bases align to TRBD1. Losses at the gene ends were 4 bases for V and 3 bases for J; bases not matched to a gene: 3. Germline assignment: CDR1 MNHEY and CDR2 SMNVEV (reference sequence). The CDR3 extends over 14 amino acids. The CDR3 reads CASSYQGVNQPQHF. The CDR3 nucleotides are TGTGCCAGCAGTTATCAGGGGGTCAATCAGCCCCAGCATTTT.

This clonotype has only a few counts. CDR3 sequence reads: CASSILTAGGNQPQHF. DNA for the CDR3: TGTGCCAGTAGTATATTAACGGCGGGGGGCAATCAGCCCCAGCATTTT. This chain connects TRBV19 to TRBJ1-5; perhaps TRBD1 as D (5 bases). CDR3 length equals 16 residues. The V gene's germline CDR1 is LNHDA and CDR2 SQIVND (reference sequence). V lost 2 bases and J 2 bases, leaving 13 bases between the germline ends.

This chain links TRBV7-9 with TRBJ2-7, with D possibly TRBD1 on 6 matching bases. Germline lookup yields CDR1 SEHNR and CDR2 FQNEAQ (reference sequence). This CDR3 has 14 amino acids. V lost 6 bases to trimming and J lost 4 bases, with 16 bases between them. Here the CDR3 reads CASRGTTADYEQYF. The CDR3 bases are TGTGCCAGCAGGGGGACAACCGCGGATTACGAGCAGTACTTC.

The chain uses TRBV2 and TRBJ2-1; 9 nucleotides match TRBD1. This CDR3 has 14 residues. The J segment lost 14 bases and the V segment lost 2 bases, leaving 10 bases of the junction unmatched. Germline V CDR1 and CDR2: SNHLY, FYNNEI. The CDR3 DNA reads as TGTGCCAGCAGTGAACAAGTGGAAAGGGACAGGGAGTTCTTC. Translation gives CASSEQVERDREFF.

This clonotype has ten or more counts. The chain carries TRBV5-1 and TRBJ1-2; no clear D. V was trimmed by 1 base and J by 3 bases, leaving 10 bases between them. CDR3 length equals 14 residues. The germline gives CDR1 SGHRS, CDR2 YFSETQ. The CDR3 region is CASSLSDGYYGYTF. The CDR3 nucleotides are TGCGCCAGCAGCTTGTCCGACGGCTACTATGGCTACACCTTC.

This clonotype was observed a handful of times. This chain joins TRBV9 and TRBJ2-6; no definite D call. The V end lost 0 bases, the J end lost 0 bases, and 16 bases lay between the germline ends. Germline CDR1 and CDR2: SGDLS and YYNGEE. The CDR3 sequence is 19 residues long. The CDR3 DNA reads as TGTGCCAGCAGCGTAGCTACGGCAGTAACGAGCTCTGGGGCCAACGTCCTGACTTTC. Protein product: CASSVATAVTSSGANVLTF.

The rearrangement joins TRBV25-1 to TRBJ2-7; D is undetermined. The ends were cut back, 6 bases at V and 3 bases at J, with 12 bases in the middle. Germline values: CDR1 MGHDK, CDR2 SYGVNS. The CDR3 totals 13 residues. The CDR3 DNA is TGTGCCAGCAGAAGAAGCCCTTACTACGAGCAGTACTTC. It codes for CASRRSPYYEQYF.

The chain links TRBV4-2 to TRBJ1-5, with D unresolved. Germline CDR1 LGHNA, CDR2 YNFKEQ. V lost 1 base to trimming and J lost 7 bases, with 8 bases between them. This CDR3 spans 13 amino acids. The CDR3 sequence: CASSQGRGQPQHF. The CDR3 region has the DNA TGTGCCAGCAGCCAAGGGCGAGGACAGCCCCAGCATTTT.

The chain recombines TRBV19 with TRBJ1-2, with a tentative D call TRBD1 (5 bases). CDR1 and CDR2 from the germline V gene are LNHDA and SQIVND (reference sequence). This CDR3 is built from 13 residues. V was pared by 5 bases and J by 2 bases, with 9 bases between. The CDR3 DNA reads as TGTGCCAGTAGTCGACAGAAGAACTATGGCTACACCTTC. Translating it yields CASSRQKNYGYTF. Full variable domain (rest looked up from reference TRBV19 and TRBJ1-2): DGGITQSPKYLFRKEGQNVTLSCEQNLNHDAMYWYRQDPGQGLRLIYYSQIVNDFQKGDIAEGYSVSREKKESFPLTVTSAQKNPTAFYLCASSRQKNYGYTFGSGTRLTVV.

This chain connects TRBV7-6 to TRBJ1-3; D is perhaps TRBD1 (6 bases). Looked up from germline, CDR1 is SGHVS and CDR2 is FNYEAQ. The CDR3 has 15 residues. The V gene lost 5 bases and the J gene lost 2 bases, with 13 bases spanning the gap. The CDR3 DNA reads TGTGCCAGCAGCCGCCAGGGGTTCACTGGAAACACCATATATTTT. This translates into CASSRQGFTGNTIYF. The whole variable domain, filled in from reference TRBV7-6 and TRBJ1-3, reads GAGVSQSPRYKVTKRGQDVALRCDPISGHVSLYWYRQALGQGPEFLTYFNYEAQQDKSGLPNDRFSAERPEGSISTLTIQRTEQRDSAMYRCASSRQGFTGNTIYFGEGSWLTVV.

J is TRBJ2-2 and V is TRBV15; tentatively, D is TRBD1 (6 bases). Germline lookup yields CDR1 LNHNV and CDR2 YYDKDF (reference sequence). V lost 4 bases to trimming and J lost 3 bases, with 9 bases between them. CDR3 size: 14 residues. The CDR3 DNA sequence: TGTGCCACCAGCATCTCAGGGGACACCGGGGAGCTGTTTTTT. Translating it yields CATSISGDTGELFF.